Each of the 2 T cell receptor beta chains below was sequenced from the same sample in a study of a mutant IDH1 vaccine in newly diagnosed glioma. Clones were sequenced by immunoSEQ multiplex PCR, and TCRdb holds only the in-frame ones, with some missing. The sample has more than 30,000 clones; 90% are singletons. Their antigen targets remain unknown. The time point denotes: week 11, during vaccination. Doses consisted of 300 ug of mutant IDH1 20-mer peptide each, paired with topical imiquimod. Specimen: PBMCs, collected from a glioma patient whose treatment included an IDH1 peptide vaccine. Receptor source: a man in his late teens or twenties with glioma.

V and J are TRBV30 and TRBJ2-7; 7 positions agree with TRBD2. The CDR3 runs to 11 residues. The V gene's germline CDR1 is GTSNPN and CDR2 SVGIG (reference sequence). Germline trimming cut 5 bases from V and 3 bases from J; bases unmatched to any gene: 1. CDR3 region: CAWAGVYEQYF. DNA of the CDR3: TGTGCCTGGGCGGGGGTCTACGAGCAGTACTTC.

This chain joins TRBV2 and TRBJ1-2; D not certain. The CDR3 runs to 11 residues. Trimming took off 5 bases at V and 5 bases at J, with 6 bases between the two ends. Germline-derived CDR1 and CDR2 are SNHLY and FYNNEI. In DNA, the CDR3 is TGTGCCAGCAGTTCGGGATATGGCTACACCTTC. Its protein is CASSSGYGYTF.